The source of this T cell receptor beta chain is a study of T cells in Graves' hyperthyroidism and ophthalmopathy. This clonotype was seen just once. Germline is not matched at one junction end, which may reflect a read error. Template material for amplifying TCR beta CDR3 regions consisted of RNA transcripts. Initially, a first-round RT-PCR of the TCR CDR3 employed the HTBI primer set. TCRdb reprocessed the multiplex PCR reads via MiXCR and lists one record per CDR3 protein. Of 300,000 to 450,000 distinct CDR3 sequences detected, approximately 15% appear once; the ten largest clones hold approximately 11%. Germline-derived CDR1 and CDR2 are KGHSH and LQKENI. There are 15 residues in the CDR3.

The rearrangement joins TRBV18 to TRBJ1-3; D possibly corresponds to TRBD1 (6 bases). This TCR came from a woman in her sixties with Graves' hyperthyroidism. Sequenced material: blood. In nucleotides, the CDR3 is TGTGCCAGCTCACCATCGACAGGCTCTGGAGACACCATATATTTT. Amino acids: CASSPSTGSGDTIYF.